Below, 5 T cell receptor delta chains from the same sample are listed, as sequenced in a study of gamma-delta T cells after stem cell transplantation. With CATT, TCRdb re-called clones from the RT-PCR reads. The sample lists over 9,000 delta-chain clones, about 38% seen once, with 2.5% to 3.5% in the top ten. Sequenced sample: gamma-delta T cells. These receptors came from a human donor. It is not recorded whose cells these are; they may come from a transplant donor.

By its share, this clone is medium-sized. The V and J genes are TRDV2 and TRDJ3; TRDD3 agrees at 8 bases. Germline V lookup: CDR1 GEAIGNYY, CDR2 EKD. V was pared by 0 bases and J by 0 bases, with 3 bases of the junction left unmatched. The CDR3 extends over 18 amino acids. The CDR3 sequence: CACDTVLGGSWDTRQMFF. In DNA form, the CDR3 reads TGTGCCTGTGACACCGTACTGGGGGGCTCCTGGGACACCCGACAGATGTTTTTC.

Points on this clone: An end of the junction does not agree with germline; a read error may underlie this. The chain recombines TRDV2 with TRDJ3; perhaps TRDD3 as D (6 bases). Germline CDR1 reads GEAIGNYY; CDR2 reads EKD. CDR3 length: 18 residues. The CDR3 nucleotides are TGTGCCTGCGACTTGGGGGCCTTTAGCTCCTGGGACACCCTACAGATGTTTTTC. This gives the protein CACDLGAFSSWDTLQMFF.

This clone was detected only a few times. One end of the junction is discordant with germline, which a read error may explain. The V gene is TRDV1, the J gene TRDJ1; TRDD3 aligns across 9 bases. Germline CDR1 TSWWSYY, CDR2 QGS. This CDR3 spans 24 amino acids. CDR3 sequence reads: CALGERKWVSYRTGGLRNTVKLIF. Here the CDR3 DNA reads TGTGCTCTTGGGGAACGGAAATGGGTTTCCTACCGGACTGGGGGACTACGAAACACCGTTAAACTCATCTTT.

The J gene is TRDJ1, the V gene TRAV29/DV5; D ambiguous. The CDR3 sequence is 22 residues long. The V gene lost 2 bases and the J gene lost 3 bases, with 38 bases spanning the gap. Germline CDR1 is NSMFDY and CDR2 is ISSIKDK. CDR3 nucleotide sequence: TGTGCAGCAAGGGAGGGTTACGGAGCCCCCTGTGCGGAGCCCATGATGGCCGATAAACTCATCTTT. It translates to CAAREGYGAPCAEPMMADKLIF.

The CDR3 protein is CALGELWDMRLTDKLIF. CDR3 nucleotides: TGTGCTCTTGGGGAACTGTGGGATATGCGTCTCACCGATAAACTCATCTTT. The chain joins TRDV1 to TRDJ1; tentative D call: TRDD3 (6 bases). The CDR3 runs to 17 residues. Per germline, CDR1 TSWWSYY and CDR2 QGS. V dropped 0 bases and J dropped 1 base, with 15 bases sitting between them.